The sequence of this T cell receptor (beta chain) was determined in a study of OX40 agonist ivuxolimab in advanced cancers. As for the study in general: Dose-escalation patients were diagnosed with hepatocellular carcinoma, melanoma, renal cell cancer or head and neck cancer.

The cohort excluded patients with autoimmune disease history or systemic immunosuppression. This clone has only a few counts. Antigen specificity is unknown. Findings of the study overall: Doses of 0.1 to 3.0 mg/kg were accompanied by clonal expansion of CD4+ and CD8+ blood T cells by week 6.

The data were produced by immunoSEQ multiplex PCR, yet TCRdb's version contains in-frame clones alone and is incomplete. The sample comprises tens of thousands of clones, around 82% of which are singletons, and about 8.1% rests with the top ten. The CDR3 spans 15 residues. Germline V gene sequence: CDR1 ENHRY, CDR2 SYGVKD. The V segment lost 4 bases and the J segment 6 bases; nucleotides outside the gene matches: 7. This TCR was recovered from an adult with an advanced solid tumor such as melanoma, head and neck, liver or kidney cancer. The V call is TRBV10-3, the J call TRBJ2-4; TRBD1 matches at 9 bases. This sample comprised CD4+ or CD8+ T cells sorted from blood, obtained in a trial of the OX40 agonist ivuxolimab. CDR3 nucleotide sequence: TGTGCCATCAGTGGGTTACAGGGGGCCGGAAACATTCAGTACTTC. It translates to CAISGLQGAGNIQYF.